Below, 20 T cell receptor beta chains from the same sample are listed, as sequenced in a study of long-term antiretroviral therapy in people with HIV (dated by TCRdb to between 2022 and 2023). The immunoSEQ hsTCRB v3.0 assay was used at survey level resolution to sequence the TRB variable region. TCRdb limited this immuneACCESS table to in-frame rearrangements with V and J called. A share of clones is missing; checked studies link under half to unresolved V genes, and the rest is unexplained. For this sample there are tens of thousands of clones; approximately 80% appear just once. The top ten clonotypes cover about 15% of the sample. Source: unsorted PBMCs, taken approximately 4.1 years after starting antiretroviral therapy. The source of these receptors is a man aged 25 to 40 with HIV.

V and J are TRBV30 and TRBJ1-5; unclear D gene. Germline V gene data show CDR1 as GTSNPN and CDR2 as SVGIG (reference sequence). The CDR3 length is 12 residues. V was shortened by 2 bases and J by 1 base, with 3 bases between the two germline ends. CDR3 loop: CAWSLSNQPQHF. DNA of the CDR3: TGTGCCTGGAGTTTGAGCAATCAGCCCCAGCATTTT.

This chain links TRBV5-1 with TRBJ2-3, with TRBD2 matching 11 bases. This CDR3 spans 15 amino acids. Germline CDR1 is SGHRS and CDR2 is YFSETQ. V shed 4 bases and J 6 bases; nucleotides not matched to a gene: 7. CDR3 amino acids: CASSHSGGAEDTQYF. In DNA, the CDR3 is TGCGCCAGCAGCCATAGCGGGGGGGCCGAGGATACGCAGTATTTT.

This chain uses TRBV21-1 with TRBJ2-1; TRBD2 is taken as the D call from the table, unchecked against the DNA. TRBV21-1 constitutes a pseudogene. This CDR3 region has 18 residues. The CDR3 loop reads CASSKVLASVGSYNEQFF. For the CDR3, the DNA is TGTGCCAGCAGCAAAGTTCTCGCTAGCGTGGGCTCCTACAATGAGCAGTTCTTC.

The CDR3 here is CASSLEIGIGGYTF. CDR3 coding DNA: TGTGCCAGCAGCCTGGAGATAGGGATTGGAGGCTACACCTTC. The chain couples TRBV5-8 to TRBJ1-2; D remains ambiguous. The V end was cut by 4 bases, the J end by 8 bases, with 18 bases between. Germline V gives CDR1 SGHTS, CDR2 YDEGEE. This CDR3 region has 14 residues.

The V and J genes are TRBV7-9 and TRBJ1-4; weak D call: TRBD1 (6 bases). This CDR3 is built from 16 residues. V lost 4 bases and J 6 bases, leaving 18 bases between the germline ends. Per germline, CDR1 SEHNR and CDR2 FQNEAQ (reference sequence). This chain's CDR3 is CASSSHRAINDEKLFF. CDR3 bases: TGTGCCAGCAGCTCCCACAGGGCGATCAATGATGAAAAACTGTTTTTT.

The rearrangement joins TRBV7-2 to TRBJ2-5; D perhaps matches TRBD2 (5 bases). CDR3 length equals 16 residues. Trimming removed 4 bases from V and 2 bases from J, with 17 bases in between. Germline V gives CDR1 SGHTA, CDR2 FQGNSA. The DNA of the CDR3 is TGTGCCAGCAGCTCAAAACCCTTAGCGTATCAAGAGACCCAGTACTTC. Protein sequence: CASSSKPLAYQETQYF.

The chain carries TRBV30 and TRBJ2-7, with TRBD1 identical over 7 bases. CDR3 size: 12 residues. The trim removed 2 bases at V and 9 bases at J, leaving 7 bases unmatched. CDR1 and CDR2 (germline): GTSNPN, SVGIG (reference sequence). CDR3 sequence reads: CAWSPGGNLQYF. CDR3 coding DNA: TGTGCCTGGAGTCCAGGGGGAAACCTGCAGTACTTC.

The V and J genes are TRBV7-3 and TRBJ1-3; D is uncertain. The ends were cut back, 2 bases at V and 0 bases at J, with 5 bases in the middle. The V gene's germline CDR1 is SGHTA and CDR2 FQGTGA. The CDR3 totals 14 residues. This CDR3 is CASSLGGSGNTIYF. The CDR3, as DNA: TGTGCCAGCAGCTTAGGCGGCTCTGGAAACACCATATATTTT.

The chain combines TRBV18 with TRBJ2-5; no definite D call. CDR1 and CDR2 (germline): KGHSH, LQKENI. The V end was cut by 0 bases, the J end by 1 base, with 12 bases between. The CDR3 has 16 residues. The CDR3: CASSPPLGRIQETQYF. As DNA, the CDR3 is TGTGCCAGCTCACCACCGTTGGGCAGGATCCAAGAGACCCAGTACTTC.

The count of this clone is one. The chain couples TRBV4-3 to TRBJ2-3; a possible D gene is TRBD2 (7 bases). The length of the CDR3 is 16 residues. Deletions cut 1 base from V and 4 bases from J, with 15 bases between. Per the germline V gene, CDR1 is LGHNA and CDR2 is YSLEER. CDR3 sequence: CASSQGGRERADTQYF. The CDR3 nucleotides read TGCGCCAGCAGCCAAGGGGGGCGGGAGAGAGCAGATACGCAGTATTTT.

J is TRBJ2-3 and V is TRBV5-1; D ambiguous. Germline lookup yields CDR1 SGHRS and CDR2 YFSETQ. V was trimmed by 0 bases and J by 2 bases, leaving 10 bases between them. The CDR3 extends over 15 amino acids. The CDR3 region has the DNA TGCGCCAGCAGCTTGGGTCAGAGATACACAGATACGCAGTATTTT. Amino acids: CASSLGQRYTDTQYF. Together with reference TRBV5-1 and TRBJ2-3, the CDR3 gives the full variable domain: KAGVTQTPRYLIKTRGQQVTLSCSPISGHRSVSWYQQTPGQGLQFLFEYFSETQRNKGNFPGRFSGRQFSNSRSEMNVSTLELGDSALYLCASSLGQRYTDTQYFGPGTRLTVL.

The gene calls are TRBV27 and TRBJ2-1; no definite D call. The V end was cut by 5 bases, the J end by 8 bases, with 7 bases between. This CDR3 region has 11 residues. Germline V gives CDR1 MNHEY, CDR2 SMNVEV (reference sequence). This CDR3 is CASSLWDEQFF. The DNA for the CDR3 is TGTGCCAGCAGTCTTTGGGATGAGCAGTTCTTC.

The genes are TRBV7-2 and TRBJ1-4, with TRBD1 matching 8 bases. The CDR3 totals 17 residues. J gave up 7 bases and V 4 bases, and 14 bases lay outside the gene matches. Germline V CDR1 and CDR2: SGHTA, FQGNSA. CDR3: CASSSGVGAQGGEKLFF. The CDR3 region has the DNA TGTGCCAGCAGCTCCGGGGTGGGGGCACAGGGGGGTGAAAAACTGTTTTTT. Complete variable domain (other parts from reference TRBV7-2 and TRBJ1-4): GAGVSQSPSNKVTEKGKDVELRCDPISGHTALYWYRQSLGQGLEFLIYFQGNSAPDKSGLPSDRFSAERTGGSVSTLTIQRTQQEDSAVYLCASSSGVGAQGGEKLFFGSGTQLSVL.

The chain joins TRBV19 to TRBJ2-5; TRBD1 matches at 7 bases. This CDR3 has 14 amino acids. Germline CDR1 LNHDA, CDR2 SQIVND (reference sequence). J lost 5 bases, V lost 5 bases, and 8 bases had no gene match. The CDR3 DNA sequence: TGTGCCAGTAGTCGACAGGGTTATGTCGAGACCCAGTACTTC. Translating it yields CASSRQGYVETQYF.

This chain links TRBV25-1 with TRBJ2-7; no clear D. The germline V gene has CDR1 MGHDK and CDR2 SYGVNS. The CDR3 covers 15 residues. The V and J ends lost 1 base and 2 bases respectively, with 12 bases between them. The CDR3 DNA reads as TGTGCCAGCAGTGAATGTCATAGCCGTGCCTACGAGCAGTACTTC. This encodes CASSECHSRAYEQYF.

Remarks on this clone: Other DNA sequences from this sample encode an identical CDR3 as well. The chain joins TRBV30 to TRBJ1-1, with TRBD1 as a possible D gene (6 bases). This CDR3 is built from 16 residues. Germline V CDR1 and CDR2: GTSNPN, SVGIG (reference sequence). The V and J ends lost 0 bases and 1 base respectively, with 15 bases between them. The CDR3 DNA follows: TGTGCCTGGAGTGTCGGACAAGGGGGACCGAACACTGAAGCTTTCTTT. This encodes CAWSVGQGGPNTEAFF. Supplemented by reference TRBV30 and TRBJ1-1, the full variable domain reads SQTIHQWPATLVQPVGSPLSLECTVEGTSNPNLYWYRQAAGRGLQLLFYSVGIGQISSEVPQNLSASRPQDRQFILSSKKLLLSDSGFYLCAWSVGQGGPNTEAFFGQGTRLTVV.

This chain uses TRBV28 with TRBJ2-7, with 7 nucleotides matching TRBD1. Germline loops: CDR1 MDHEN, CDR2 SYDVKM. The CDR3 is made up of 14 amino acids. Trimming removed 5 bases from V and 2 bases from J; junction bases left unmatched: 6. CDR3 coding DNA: TGTGCCAGCAGTCTACAGGGGATGGCCTACGAGCAGTACTTC. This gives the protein CASSLQGMAYEQYF.

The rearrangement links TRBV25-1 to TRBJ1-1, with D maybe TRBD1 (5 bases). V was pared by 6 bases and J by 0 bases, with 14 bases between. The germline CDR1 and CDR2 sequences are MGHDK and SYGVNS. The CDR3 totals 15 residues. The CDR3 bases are TGTGCCAGCAGGGACGCTTGGGGGGTGAACACTGAAGCTTTCTTT. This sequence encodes CASRDAWGVNTEAFF.

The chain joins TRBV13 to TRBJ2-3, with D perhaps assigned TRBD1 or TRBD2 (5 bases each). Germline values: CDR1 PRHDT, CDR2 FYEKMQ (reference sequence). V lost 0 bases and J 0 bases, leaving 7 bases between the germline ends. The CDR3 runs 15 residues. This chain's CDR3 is CASSLGGVSTDTQYF. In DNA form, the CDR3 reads TGTGCCAGCAGCTTAGGGGGGGTGAGCACAGATACGCAGTATTTT.

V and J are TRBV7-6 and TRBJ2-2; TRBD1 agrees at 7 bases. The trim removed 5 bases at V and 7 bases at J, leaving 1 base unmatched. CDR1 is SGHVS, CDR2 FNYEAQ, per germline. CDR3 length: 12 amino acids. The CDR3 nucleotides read TGTGCCAGCAGCCGACAGGGCGGGGAGCTGTTTTTT. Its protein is CASSRQGGELFF.